Each of the 11 T cell receptor beta chains below was sequenced from the same sample in a study of cytomegalovirus exposure and HLA in healthy donors listed by TCRdb under 2017. Library preparation used the immunoSEQ multiplex PCR assay. For the multiplex PCR, a mixture combining 60 forward primers for TCR Vbeta segments and 13 reverse primers for TCR Jbeta segments was used. TCRdb stores this immuneACCESS table with in-frame sequences only. Part of the clones is absent; in the studies checked, under half of the shortfall reflects unresolved V genes, and no reason is known for the rest. The sample table shows some 200,000 clones, and approximately 80% are seen once. Over 2% of the sample comes from the top ten. Material: PBMCs. These receptors were taken from a woman aged 50 to 60 in good health and CMV-seropositive.

This clone was seen once. This chain connects TRBV4-2 to TRBJ2-3; no firm D call. Germline-derived CDR1 and CDR2 are LGHNA and YNFKEQ. Trimming shortened V by 1 base and J by 4 bases, and 15 bases separated the two germline ends. The CDR3 length is 16 residues. The CDR3 nucleotides are TGTGCCAGCAGCCAAGGGGTAGCCTCTTCTTCAGATACGCAGTATTTT. Translating it yields CASSQGVASSSDTQYF.

The V gene is TRBV2, the J gene TRBJ2-7; D remains unclear. The CDR3 has 13 residues. The V end was cut by 10 bases, the J end by 0 bases, with 13 bases between. The germline gives CDR1 SNHLY, CDR2 FYNNEI. CDR3 DNA: TGTGCCATCGGAGACGACCTCTCCTACGAGCAGTACTTC. Translating it yields CAIGDDLSYEQYF.

CDR3 coding DNA: TGTGCCAGCAGTTTAACCGGGACAGGAGGAAACACCATATATTTT. Translated, it gives CASSLTGTGGNTIYF. The V gene is TRBV6-1, the J gene TRBJ1-3, with 8 bases aligning to TRBD1. The length of the CDR3 is 15 residues. Unmatched junction bases numbered 7, after V lost 5 bases and J lost 4 bases. CDR1 is MNHNS, CDR2 SASEGT, per germline.

The rearrangement links TRBV7-6 to TRBJ2-2; a possible D gene is TRBD2 (5 bases). This CDR3 region has 15 residues. The V end lost 4 bases, the J end lost 6 bases, and 15 bases lay between the germline ends. From germline, CDR1 is SGHVS and CDR2 FNYEAQ. CDR3 bases: TGTGCCAGCAGCTGGCAGCCCTTGGGAGCCGGGGAGCTGTTTTTT. Translated, it gives CASSWQPLGAGELFF.

This clone was found once. This sequence joins TRBV6-5 and TRBJ1-1, with 9 bases identical to TRBD1. This CDR3 has 14 residues. The V and J ends lost 7 bases and 5 bases, in that order; junction bases with no gene match: 8. Germline V lookup: CDR1 MNHEY, CDR2 SVGAGI. CDR3: CASTKGQGDTEAFF. CDR3 bases: TGTGCCAGCACCAAGGGACAGGGAGATACTGAAGCTTTCTTT.

The genes are TRBV7-6 and TRBJ2-1; TRBD2 matches at 14 bases. V was pared by 3 bases and J by 9 bases, with 10 bases of the junction left unmatched. CDR1 and CDR2 (germline): SGHVS, FNYEAQ. CDR3 size: 17 residues. The CDR3 DNA follows: TGTGCCAGCAGCTTGTCCGGGACTAGCGGGAGAGGAGGTGAGCAGTTCTTC. Amino acid sequence: CASSLSGTSGRGGEQFF.

The CDR3 reads CASSPFKGAGGQDTQYF. The CDR3 region has the DNA TGTGCCAGCAGCCCCTTCAAAGGAGCGGGGGGGCAGGATACGCAGTATTTT. The chain uses TRBV4-2 and TRBJ2-3; 10 bases are a match to TRBD2. V was clipped by 4 bases and J by 6 bases; unmatched bases: 13. There are 17 residues in the CDR3. CDR1 and CDR2 (germline): LGHNA, YNFKEQ.

Here the CDR3 reads CASSQVVAGTNEKLFF. In DNA form, the CDR3 reads TGCGCCAGCAGCCAAGTCGTAGCCGGGACAAATGAAAAACTGTTTTTT. The rearrangement joins TRBV4-1 to TRBJ1-4, with D possibly TRBD1 on 6 matching bases. Germline lookup yields CDR1 MGHRA and CDR2 YSYEKL. The CDR3 sequence is 16 residues long. Trimming took off 1 base at V and 5 bases at J, with 14 bases between the two ends.

The V and J genes are TRBV5-6 and TRBJ1-1; 7 bases align to TRBD1. CDR1 is SGHDT, CDR2 YYEEEE, per germline. V shed 3 bases, J shed 0 bases, and the junction held 8 bases outside the gene matches. This CDR3 has 16 residues. This CDR3 reads CASSSRDSEMNTEAFF. DNA of the CDR3: TGTGCCAGCAGCTCCCGGGACAGCGAAATGAACACTGAAGCTTTCTTT. The full variable domain, rest sourced from reference TRBV5-6 and TRBJ1-1, is DAGVTQSPTHLIKTRGQQVTLRCSPKSGHDTVSWYQQALGQGPQFIFQYYEEEERQRGNFPDRFSGHQFPNYSSELNVNALLLGDSALYLCASSSRDSEMNTEAFFGQGTRLTVV.

This clone was picked up one time. CDR3 residues: CASSPAGGRYEQYF. The CDR3 nucleotides read TGTGCCAGCAGCCCAGCGGGGGGGCGATACGAGCAGTACTTC. This chain links TRBV7-3 with TRBJ2-7, with TRBD2 matching 10 bases. The CDR3 is 14 residues long. V was pared by 5 bases and J by 4 bases, with 5 bases of the junction left unmatched. Germline V lookup: CDR1 SGHTA, CDR2 FQGTGA.

Here the CDR3 reads CASSRGRGGSYEQYF. DNA for the CDR3: TGTGCCAGCAGCCGGGGGCGGGGGGGGTCCTACGAGCAGTACTTC. The chain has TRBV7-2 and TRBJ2-7; 9 positions agree with TRBD2. From germline, CDR1 is SGHTA and CDR2 FQGNSA. Trimming at V came to 5 bases and at J to 1 base, leaving 6 bases not matched to a gene. There are 15 residues in the CDR3.